The 18 T cell receptor beta chains presented below share a single source sample, sequenced in a study of T-cell reconstitution after alpha-beta-depleted transplantation in children. Unique molecular identifiers were used to barcode this TCRbeta library. TCRdb recomputed calls from the PCR reads with MiXCR, one row per CDR3 protein. Here the sample spans 780,000 or so distinct CDR3 sequences, roughly 16% being singletons. The sample consisted of PBMCs, mostly from graft donor cells, taken 360 days after TCRalphabeta/CD19-depleted stem cell transplant. The receptors were gathered from a male patient between 5 and 17 years old who had a stem cell transplant for acute lymphoblastic leukemia, so the T cells may come from the graft donor.

This clonotype has at least ten counts. The chain links TRBV19 to TRBJ2-7; the D gene is possibly TRBD2 (6 bases). Deletions cut 1 base from V and 3 bases from J, with 10 bases between. Germline CDR1 LNHDA, CDR2 SQIVND (reference sequence). There are 14 residues in the CDR3. CDR3 residues: CASSIGTINYEQYF. Written as DNA, the CDR3 is TGTGCCAGTAGTATAGGGACTATCAACTACGAGCAGTACTTC.

The chain combines TRBV3-1 with TRBJ2-1, with D perhaps TRBD2 (6 bases). The CDR3 contains 16 residues. CDR1 LGHDT and CDR2 YNNKEL come from the germline V gene (reference sequence). V was shortened by 5 bases and J by 0 bases, with 14 bases between the two germline ends. In DNA form, the CDR3 reads TGTGCCAGCAGCATGTGGGGGGAGAGCTCCTACAATGAGCAGTTCTTC. Encoded protein: CASSMWGESSYNEQFF.

The genes are TRBV15 and TRBJ1-5; weak D call: TRBD1 (6 bases). Germline-derived CDR1 and CDR2 are LNHNV and YYDKDF (reference sequence). The CDR3 spans 14 residues. Trimming took 5 bases from V and 1 from J, leaving 9 bases between them. The CDR3 DNA sequence: TGTGCCACCAGCGACAGGTTGAGCAATCAGCCCCAGCATTTT. Translating gives CATSDRLSNQPQHF. Together with reference TRBV15 and TRBJ1-5, the CDR3 gives the full variable domain: DAMVIQNPRYQVTQFGKPVTLSCSQTLNHNVMYWYQQKSSQAPKLLFHYYDKDFNNEADTPDNFQSRRPNTSFCFLDIRSPGLGDTAMYLCATSDRLSNQPQHFGDGTRLSIL.

The chain couples TRBV11-2 to TRBJ1-1; D possibly corresponds to TRBD1 (5 bases). The V and J ends lost 1 base and 3 bases respectively, with 21 bases between them. Germline V gives CDR1 SGHAT, CDR2 FQNNGV. The CDR3 is 18 residues long. For the CDR3, the DNA is TGTGCCAGCAGCTTAGTGGTTCAGGGAGCGTCTAGGGACACTGAAGCTTTCTTT. Translating gives CASSLVVQGASRDTEAFF.

The chain joins TRBV20-1 to TRBJ1-5, with D maybe TRBD1 (5 bases). The CDR3 is 13 residues long. V dropped 2 bases and J dropped 7 bases, with 12 bases sitting between them. CDR1 and CDR2 (germline): DFQATT, SNEGSKA (reference sequence). CDR3 in amino acids: CSARSRVGQPQHF. The CDR3 region has the DNA TGCAGTGCTAGAAGCAGGGTGGGGCAGCCCCAGCATTTT.

This clonotype was seen a handful of times. The chain uses TRBV14 and TRBJ2-7; tentative D call: TRBD1 (6 bases). V lost 1 base to trimming and J lost 7 bases, with 11 bases between them. The CDR3 consists of 13 residues. The V gene's germline CDR1 is SGHDN and CDR2 FVKESK. DNA for the CDR3: TGTGCCAGCAGCCAAGTTGTAGGGGGAGAGCAGTACTTC. It specifies CASSQVVGGEQYF.

In this sample, this clonotype turned up a few times. The rearrangement uses TRBV5-3 and TRBJ2-1, with 10 bases lining up with TRBD2. TRBV5-3 is flagged as an ORF with uncertain function. Germline trimming cut 0 bases from V and 9 bases from J; bases unmatched to any gene: 12. The CDR3 covers 17 residues. The DNA for the CDR3 is TGTGCCAGAAGCTTGGCCCGCTCTAGCGGGAGCTTGCTTGAGCAGTTCTTC. Its protein is CARSLARSSGSLLEQFF.

The chain has TRBV6-1 and TRBJ2-1, with 11 bases lining up with TRBD1. Germline-derived CDR1 and CDR2 are MNHNS and SASEGT. The length of the CDR3 is 14 residues. J was trimmed by 9 bases and V by 5 bases; bases with no gene match: 6. CDR3 amino acids: CASSPDRGQFEQFF. CDR3 DNA sequence: TGTGCCAGCAGTCCGGACAGGGGGCAGTTTGAGCAGTTCTTC.

The genes are TRBV10-3 and TRBJ2-7; the match to TRBD1 covers 7 bases. Germline V gives CDR1 ENHRY, CDR2 SYGVKD. The CDR3 covers 13 residues. The trim removed 2 bases at V and 4 bases at J, leaving 2 bases unmatched. The CDR3 coding sequence is TGTGCCATCAGTGAGATGACAGGGTACGAGCAGTACTTC. Translated: CAISEMTGYEQYF.

The chain uses TRBV6-2 or TRBV6-3 and TRBJ2-1; 9 bases match TRBD2. This CDR3 has 16 amino acids. With V trimmed by 4 bases and J by 3 bases, 7 bases remained unmatched. Germline-derived CDR1 and CDR2 are MNHEY and SVGEGT. In DNA, the CDR3 is TGTGCCAGCAGTTGGCAGCGGGAGGACATCTACAATGAGCAGTTCTTC. This encodes CASSWQREDIYNEQFF.

This chain uses TRBV20-1 with TRBJ1-2; 7 nucleotides agree with TRBD1. J lost 5 bases, V lost 5 bases, and 8 bases had no gene match. The CDR3 totals 13 residues. Germline loops: CDR1 DFQATT, CDR2 SNEGSKA (reference sequence). CDR3 sequence: CSARSGTVYGYTF. DNA for the CDR3: TGCAGTGCTCGTTCCGGGACAGTATATGGCTACACCTTC.

The chain employs TRBV15 and TRBJ1-1; the match to TRBD1 covers 10 bases. V shed 3 bases and J 3 bases; nucleotides not matched to a gene: 4. The CDR3 is 15 residues long. Germline loops: CDR1 LNHNV, CDR2 YYDKDF (reference sequence). CDR3 residues: CATSRAGTGDTEAFF. In DNA, the CDR3 is TGTGCCACCAGCAGGGCCGGGACAGGGGACACTGAAGCTTTCTTT.

The chain employs TRBV30 and TRBJ1-1; possibly TRBD1 for D (5 bases). Trimming left V 5 bases short and J 1 base short, with 11 bases between. The CDR3 totals 13 residues. The V gene's germline CDR1 is GTSNPN and CDR2 SVGIG (reference sequence). Here the CDR3 reads CAWEDRSNTEAFF. For the CDR3, the DNA is TGTGCCTGGGAAGACAGATCGAACACTGAAGCTTTCTTT. Full variable domain (outside the CDR3, taken from reference TRBV30 and TRBJ1-1): SQTIHQWPATLVQPVGSPLSLECTVEGTSNPNLYWYRQAAGRGLQLLFYSVGIGQISSEVPQNLSASRPQDRQFILSSKKLLLSDSGFYLCAWEDRSNTEAFFGQGTRLTVV.

A note on this clonotype: A single base separates this from a much larger clone, so it may be a read error. V usage is TRBV5-1 and J usage is TRBJ2-3; D uncertain. CDR1 is SGHRS, CDR2 YFSETQ, per germline. The CDR3 is 16 amino acids. The CDR3 reads CASSLGTPEHTETQYF. In DNA, the CDR3 is TGCGCCAGCAGCTTGGGGACCCCTGAACACACAGAAACGCAGTATTTT.

This clonotype was observed many times. The V and J genes are TRBV11-2 and TRBJ1-1; 7 nucleotides line up with TRBD1. This CDR3 contains 14 residues. The V gene's germline CDR1 is SGHAT and CDR2 FQNNGV. Germline trimming cut 5 bases from V and 3 bases from J; bases unmatched to any gene: 6. DNA of the CDR3: TGTGCCAGCAGCCTCCCCACAGGGGACACTGAAGCTTTCTTT. Protein: CASSLPTGDTEAFF.

This clonotype was detected a few times. The chain couples TRBV5-1 to TRBJ2-2; possible D gene TRBD1, 6 bases. V lost 5 bases and J lost 2, with 13 bases in between. The CDR3 covers 15 residues. In germline, CDR1 is SGHRS, CDR2 YFSETQ. The CDR3 DNA follows: TGCGCCAGCAGTCGGGACACACTTAACACCGGGGAGCTGTTTTTT. It translates to CASSRDTLNTGELFF. Full variable domain (remainder filled in from reference TRBV5-1 and TRBJ2-2): KAGVTQTPRYLIKTRGQQVTLSCSPISGHRSVSWYQQTPGQGLQFLFEYFSETQRNKGNFPGRFSGRQFSNSRSEMNVSTLELGDSALYLCASSRDTLNTGELFFGEGSRLTVL.

The chain joins TRBV11-2 to TRBJ1-3, with D unclear. V gave up 2 bases and J gave up 13 bases, with 9 bases separating them. Per the germline V gene, CDR1 is SGHAT and CDR2 is FQNNGV. The CDR3 length is 11 residues. CDR3 sequence reads: CASSLPHVIYF. CDR3 nucleotide sequence: TGTGCCAGCAGCTTACCCCATGTAATATATTTT. Combining the CDR3 with reference TRBV11-2 and TRBJ1-3 gives the whole variable domain EAGVAQSPRYKIIEKRQSVAFWCNPISGHATLYWYQQILGQGPKLLIQFQNNGVVDDSQLPKDRFSAERLKGVDSTLKIQPAKLEDSAVYLCASSLPHVIYFGEGSWLTVV.

The chain combines TRBV4-1 with TRBJ2-7, with 11 bases matching TRBD2. CDR1 is MGHRA, CDR2 YSYEKL, per germline. V lost 4 bases and J lost 3; bases outside the gene matches: 8. The CDR3 sequence is 16 residues long. The CDR3 loop is CASSPRTSGSNYEQYF. CDR3 DNA: TGCGCCAGCAGCCCACGGACTAGCGGGTCGAACTACGAGCAGTACTTC.